This T cell receptor (beta chain) was recorded in a study of T cells in Graves' hyperthyroidism and ophthalmopathy (dated by TCRdb to between 2018 and 2020). Describing the broader study: Peripheral blood was collected at initial diagnosis, before any treatment. To identify TCR V-J signatures that set the groups apart, the researchers used a discovery cohort of roughly 100 patients, made up of approximately 43 with Graves' ophthalmopathy and about 55 with stable Graves' hyperthyroidism. Prospective prediction of ophthalmopathy was tested in an independent validation cohort of 18 to 20 hyperthyroidism patients and around 16 patients who later progressed to ophthalmopathy. The 95 to 100 discovery patients were randomly divided into training and test sets at a 7:3 ratio. In addition, the study compared T-cell repertoires in thyroid tissue and in blood from a handful of Graves' hyperthyroidism patients. After blood sampling, hyperthyroidism patients were treated with methimazole at a starting dose of 30 mg daily, and ophthalmopathy patients were treated with high-dose intravenous methylprednisolone. According to the paper, TCR Vbeta CDR3 sequencing was carried out on roughly 130 peripheral blood samples, which came from fewer than 50 ophthalmopathy, approximately 78 hyperthyroidism and roughly 17 progressor patients. Points the paper makes about the study in general: No statistical method was used to fix the sample size in advance, and group allocation was not hidden from the investigators. Most expanded thyroid clonotypes (frequency above 0.001) were also detected in blood, a finding suggesting that blood repertoires may reflect thyroid immune responses. A 13 V-J signature model separated ophthalmopathy from stable hyperthyroidism, with over 85% sensitivity and roughly 84% specificity in cross-validation and 80%/75% in testing. In validation, the model predicted progression to ophthalmopathy with about 71% sensitivity and over 72% specificity, a median of approximately 6.5 months before onset.

The CDR3 has 14 amino acids, counting the end cysteine and phenylalanine. The only DNA kept is the CDR3, 42 bases in frame from the first base. Reading the germline V gene gives CDR1 MDHEN and CDR2 SYDVKM. Trimming costs V 2 bases and J 6 bases, and their ends lie 13 bases apart. The TCR beta CDR3 regions were amplified from the RNA transcripts. The TCR CDR3 was subjected to a first round of RT-PCR using the HTBI primer set and the Qiagen OneStep RT-PCR kit. Libraries were constructed in a second round of multiplex PCR, after which size selection and purification were performed. The libraries were sequenced on an Illumina HiSeq2000 using paired-end 100 bp reads. Regarding the original processing steps: SOAPnuke was used to process the raw data, removing reads that contained adapters or uncalled bases, had a mean Phred below 15, or lacked an exact match to the constant primer or identifier. COPE v1.2.5 was used to merge high-quality paired reads, and clonotypes were defined as unique nucleotide sequences. Clonotypes were aligned to IMGT TRBV, TRBD and TRBJ reference segments using MiTCR v1.1. Only V-J combinations with frequency above 0.0001, covering about 99% of repertoires, were analysed. The TCS score was defined as F50 (clonal expansion) divided by E x V (chaos), with BLOSUM62-based TCRdist calculated between CDR3 peptides within each V-J. Welch's t-statistics and random forest reduced roughly 530 V-J features to around 14, which were used in a naive Bayes classifier (R e1071). In-frame beta chains were kept once TCRdb had trimmed the public reads at Q25 with fastp and called clones with MiXCR. For every CDR3 protein sequence, its rows merge into one entry that carries the most common genes and DNA. TCRdb's processing, not the authors' own work, is the source of the V and J calls. A total of hundreds of thousands of distinct CDR3 sequences appear in this sample, roughly 15% of them only once. The ten top clones hold roughly an eighth of the sample.

Ophthalmopathy patients had moderately to severely active disease, Clinical Activity Score of at least 3, NOSPECS grade of at least 4, and duration under 3 months. Exclusion was applied to patients with uncontrolled infections, other autoimmune diseases, pregnancy or lactation. Clinical symptoms, serum thyroxine and TRAb, thyroid ultrasound, and orbital computed tomography formed the basis for the diagnoses. PBMCs were isolated from 7.5 to 10 ml of fresh peripheral blood by Ficoll-Paque density gradient centrifugation. Trizol reagent was used to extract total RNA, and RNA quality was then checked on an Agilent 2100 Bioanalyzer. Concerning this clonotype: Its antigen remains undetermined. Within one base of it there is no much larger clone, and no base qualities were kept.

The specimen was blood. This sequence was found in a woman in her 50s with Graves' ophthalmopathy. The V gene is TRBV28 and the J gene is TRBJ2-5, with the D call perhaps TRBD1 or TRBD2, as 5 bases match in each case. The CDR3 region has the sequence CASSLLGDGKTQYF. The DNA reads as follows: TGTGCCAGCAGTTTACTAGGGGACGGAAAGACCCAGTACTTC.